One sample yielded the 30 T cell receptor beta chains listed below, sequenced in a study of blood T cell repertoires in COVID-19. Measured with immunoSEQ multiplex PCR; TCRdb has only the in-frame clones, and not every one. Of around 620,000 clones listed, about 90% are singletons. Material: peripheral blood. All receptors come from a woman aged 18-29 years with acute or convalescent COVID-19.

The chain recombines TRBV24-1 with TRBJ2-7; D possibly corresponds to TRBD2 (6 bases). The V end lost 5 bases, the J end lost 4 bases, and 11 bases lay between the germline ends. Per germline, CDR1 KGHDR and CDR2 SFDVKD. The length of the CDR3 is 13 residues. The CDR3 nucleotides are TGTGCCACCAGTGCCGGGACTGGGTACGAGCAGTACTTC. This sequence encodes CATSAGTGYEQYF.

This clone was counted once. The chain recombines TRBV6-6 with TRBJ2-7; TRBD1 is a possible D gene (5 bases). The CDR3 is 14 amino acids. CDR1 and CDR2 from the germline V gene are MNHNY and SVGAGI (reference sequence). V dropped 0 bases and J dropped 3 bases, with 9 bases sitting between them. The CDR3 nucleotides read TGTGCCAGCAGTTACTCGGACAACCACTACGAGCAGTACTTC. Residues: CASSYSDNHYEQYF.

The count of this clone is one. The chain employs TRBV27 and TRBJ2-7; D possibly corresponds to TRBD1 (6 bases). The CDR3 is made up of 12 amino acids. Germline CDR1 and CDR2: MNHEY and SMNVEV (reference sequence). V was shortened by 0 bases and J by 9 bases, with 9 bases between the two germline ends. CDR3 residues: CASSLSRGRQYF. The CDR3 DNA follows: TGTGCCAGCAGTTTATCAAGGGGGAGGCAGTACTTC.

V usage is TRBV19 and J usage is TRBJ1-5; a weak D match, TRBD1 (5 bases). The germline V gene has CDR1 LNHDA and CDR2 SQIVND (reference sequence). This CDR3 has 15 residues. The V end was cut by 5 bases, the J end by 4 bases, with 15 bases between. In DNA form, the CDR3 reads TGTGCCAGTAGTGAAGGAGGGGTCGGGAATCAGCCCCAGCATTTT. Translated: CASSEGGVGNQPQHF. The full variable domain, in which reference TRBV19 and TRBJ1-5 provide the parts outside the CDR3, is DGGITQSPKYLFRKEGQNVTLSCEQNLNHDAMYWYRQDPGQGLRLIYYSQIVNDFQKGDIAEGYSVSREKKESFPLTVTSAQKNPTAFYLCASSEGGVGNQPQHFGDGTRLSIL.

This chain links TRBV6-5 with TRBJ1-5, with D unclear. This CDR3 region has 13 residues. Trimming took off 6 bases at V and 0 bases at J, with 6 bases between the two ends. Germline CDR1 reads MNHEY; CDR2 reads SVGAGI. CDR3 residues: CASRGHSNQPQHF. The CDR3 DNA reads as TGTGCCAGCAGGGGCCATAGCAATCAGCCCCAGCATTTT.

The genes are TRBV7-9 and TRBJ2-7; the D gene is possibly TRBD2 (6 bases). CDR1 is SEHNR, CDR2 FQNEAQ, per germline (reference sequence). V lost 8 bases and J lost 2, with 16 bases in between. The CDR3 contains 14 residues. The CDR3 reads CASLGGNAPYEQYF. In DNA, the CDR3 is TGTGCCAGCCTTGGGGGGAACGCCCCCTACGAGCAGTACTTC.

This clone was recorded once. The sample carries other DNA sequences with the same CDR3. The chain recombines TRBV5-1 with TRBJ2-7; 7 bases are a match to TRBD2. The CDR3 has 13 residues. The ends lost 0 bases at V and 3 bases at J; junction bases unmatched: 0. Per the germline V gene, CDR1 is SGHRS and CDR2 is YFSETQ. The CDR3 DNA reads as TGCGCCAGCAGCTTGGGCGGGGGCTACGAGCAGTACTTC. This translates into CASSLGGGYEQYF.

V usage is TRBV7-2 and J usage is TRBJ1-2, with D possibly TRBD1 on 6 matching bases. The CDR3 length is 16 residues. The V and J ends lost 5 bases and 6 bases respectively, with 22 bases between them. Germline V CDR1 and CDR2: SGHTA, FQGNSA. CDR3 in DNA: TGTGCCAGCAGCGCCCGACCGGGGGGGGCGTTGGATGGCTACACCTTC. Translation gives CASSARPGGALDGYTF. Combining the CDR3 with reference TRBV7-2 and TRBJ1-2 gives the whole variable domain GAGVSQSPSNKVTEKGKDVELRCDPISGHTALYWYRQSLGQGLEFLIYFQGNSAPDKSGLPSDRFSAERTGGSVSTLTIQRTQQEDSAVYLCASSARPGGALDGYTFGSGTRLTVV.

The gene calls are TRBV5-8 and TRBJ2-2; tentative D call: TRBD2 (5 bases). Trimming removed 4 bases from V and 7 bases from J, with 20 bases in between. Germline V gives CDR1 SGHTS, CDR2 YDEGEE. This CDR3 is built from 16 residues. The CDR3 bases are TGTGCCAGCAGCCCCGCGGGCAGGTACCGAGACGGGGAGCTGTTTTTT. As protein: CASSPAGRYRDGELFF. Looking up the rest from reference TRBV5-8 and TRBJ2-2 gives the full variable domain: EAGVTQSPTHLIKTRGQQATLRCSPISGHTSVYWYQQALGLGLQFLLWYDEGEERNRGNFPPRFSGRQFPNYSSELNVNALELEDSALYLCASSPAGRYRDGELFFGEGSRLTVL.

V is TRBV7-9 and J is TRBJ2-3; maybe TRBD1 (5 bases). Trimming removed 1 base from V and 3 bases from J, with 8 bases in between. The CDR3 contains 14 residues. Germline lookup yields CDR1 SEHNR and CDR2 FQNEAQ (reference sequence). CDR3 loop: CASSLGAGTDTQYF. The DNA for the CDR3 is TGTGCCAGCAGCTTAGGAGCAGGGACAGATACGCAGTATTTT.

This chain joins TRBV7-3 and TRBJ2-1; 7 bases fit TRBD1. Germline CDR1 and CDR2: SGHTA and FQGTGA. There are 17 residues in the CDR3. V gave up 4 bases and J gave up 4 bases; unmatched junction bases: 13. CDR3 nucleotide sequence: TGTGCCAGCAGCTGGGACAGCCGAAGTCCGCTTTACAATGAGCAGTTCTTC. As protein: CASSWDSRSPLYNEQFF.

The chain combines TRBV6-5 with TRBJ1-5; D is uncertain. Between the trimmed V and J ends, which lost 6 bases and 5 bases, there was a span of 14 bases. Germline V CDR1 and CDR2: MNHEY, SVGAGI. The CDR3 totals 14 residues. CDR3 bases: TGTGCCAGCAGCCCCCCGCGCGGGGATCAGCCCCAGCATTTT. Protein product: CASSPPRGDQPQHF.

The chain uses TRBV9 and TRBJ1-2; D not resolved. This CDR3 spans 12 amino acids. Trimming took 0 bases from V and 8 from J, leaving 8 bases between them. Germline CDR1 reads SGDLS; CDR2 reads YYNGEE. The CDR3 sequence is CASSVGSRGYTF. The CDR3 DNA follows: TGTGCCAGCAGCGTAGGGAGTCGGGGCTACACCTTC.

This rearrangement joins TRBV6-5 to TRBJ1-4; no definite D call. The germline gives CDR1 MNHEY, CDR2 SVGAGI. CDR3 length: 15 residues. V shed 0 bases and J shed 2 bases, with 7 bases lying between them. CDR3 sequence reads: CASSYSQATNEKLFF. The DNA of the CDR3 is TGTGCCAGCAGTTACTCGCAGGCCACTAATGAAAAACTGTTTTTT.

The chain links TRBV9 to TRBJ2-7; D might be TRBD1 (6 bases). CDR1 is SGDLS, CDR2 YYNGEE, per germline. V shed 4 bases and J shed 7 bases, with 21 bases lying between them. The CDR3 is made up of 15 amino acids. The CDR3 DNA reads as TGTGCCAGCAGCACCAGACAGGCCGGAAAAAGGGAGCAGTACTTC. Translation gives CASSTRQAGKREQYF.

This rearrangement joins TRBV10-3 to TRBJ1-2, with D uncertain. The germline V gene has CDR1 ENHRY and CDR2 SYGVKD. This CDR3 contains 15 residues. Trimming took off 3 bases at V and 8 bases at J, with 19 bases between the two ends. This CDR3 reads CAISETMAGQRGYTF. DNA of the CDR3: TGTGCCATCAGTGAAACCATGGCAGGCCAGCGGGGCTACACCTTC.

This chain joins TRBV6-6 and TRBJ1-5; 10 bases are a match to TRBD1. Unmatched junction bases numbered 5, after V lost 0 bases and J lost 6 bases. CDR3 length: 16 residues. CDR1 and CDR2 (germline): MNHNY, SVGAGI (reference sequence). The CDR3 spells CASSYSGDRGPQPQHF. The CDR3 DNA is TGTGCCAGCAGTTACTCGGGGGACAGGGGCCCTCAGCCCCAGCATTTT.

This clone was found a few times. The genes are TRBV4-2 and TRBJ1-2, with 7 bases that match TRBD1. Germline lookup yields CDR1 LGHNA and CDR2 YNFKEQ. The V gene end was trimmed by 2 bases and the J gene end by 0 bases; junction bases not matched to a gene: 3. CDR3 length equals 15 residues. CDR3 sequence: CASSQRDRTNYGYTF. In nucleotides, the CDR3 is TGTGCCAGCAGCCAAAGGGACAGAACTAACTATGGCTACACCTTC.

V usage is TRBV9 and J usage is TRBJ2-3; D perhaps matches TRBD2 (7 bases). Germline CDR1 is SGDLS and CDR2 is YYNGEE. There are 15 residues in the CDR3. With 3 bases removed from V and 2 bases from J, the gap between germline ends came to 13 bases. CDR3 sequence reads: CASSGAGALTDTQYF. The DNA for the CDR3 is TGTGCCAGCAGCGGGGCGGGGGCCCTCACAGATACGCAGTATTTT.

This clone was found once. The gene calls are TRBV2 and TRBJ1-1, with D possibly matching TRBD1 (5 bases). The CDR3 sequence is 11 residues long. V was trimmed by 7 bases and J by 6 bases, leaving 9 bases between them. Per the germline V gene, CDR1 is SNHLY and CDR2 is FYNNEI. For the CDR3, the DNA is TGTGCCAGCATCGGGGGGGCTGAAGCTTTCTTT. It translates to CASIGGAEAFF.

Regarding this clone: At one end, the junction sequence differs from germline, possibly due to a read error. The chain links TRBV6-5 to TRBJ2-4; no clear D. Germline lookup yields CDR1 MNHEY and CDR2 SVGAGI. The CDR3 totals 13 residues. CDR3 loop: CASGYLAKNIQYF. CDR3 sequence (DNA): TGTGCCAGCGGTTATCTAGCCAAAAACATTCAGTACTTC.

The chain uses TRBV6-4 and TRBJ2-3; 7 bases are a match to TRBD2. This CDR3 contains 16 residues. The germline CDR1 and CDR2 sequences are MRHNA and SNTAGT. The junction had 8 bases not matched to a gene; V was cut back by 3 bases and J by 2 bases. DNA of the CDR3: TGTGCCAGCAGTGAACTACCGGGGGGTCCCACAGATACGCAGTATTTT. Its translation is CASSELPGGPTDTQYF.

The chain links TRBV6-4 to TRBJ1-2; D remains unclear. The CDR3 consists of 17 residues. V dropped 4 bases and J dropped 5 bases, with 23 bases sitting between them. The germline V gene encodes CDR1 MRHNA and CDR2 SNTAGT. The DNA of the CDR3 is TGTGCCAGCAGTGCCAATCCTACAGTGAAGGCAGGTTATGGCTACACCTTC. This encodes CASSANPTVKAGYGYTF.

About this clone itself: At the DNA level, this CDR3 is encoded by other sequences in the same sample as well. This chain uses TRBV2 with TRBJ2-7, with TRBD2 as a possible D gene (6 bases). The CDR3 is 12 amino acids. V lost 9 bases and J 2 bases, leaving 11 bases between the germline ends. CDR1 SNHLY and CDR2 FYNNEI come from the germline V gene. In nucleotides, the CDR3 is TGTGCCAGTGAACCGGGGGCCTACGAGCAGTACTTC. Translated, it gives CASEPGAYEQYF.

The V and J genes are TRBV27 and TRBJ1-2, with a weak D call TRBD1 (6 bases). V shed 8 bases and J shed 2 bases, with 18 bases lying between them. The CDR3 totals 15 residues. Germline CDR1 and CDR2: MNHEY and SMNVEV (reference sequence). Here the CDR3 DNA reads TGTGCCAGCGGGGATATCGCTACAGGGAACTATGGCTACACCTTC. As protein: CASGDIATGNYGYTF.

This chain links TRBV2 with TRBJ1-6; D gene unclear. V was clipped by 8 bases and J by 6 bases, with 11 bases between them. The CDR3 is 13 residues long. From germline, CDR1 is SNHLY and CDR2 FYNNEI. The CDR3 DNA reads TGTGCCAGCCGGGGTTCACCTAATTCACCCCTCCACTTT. Translation gives CASRGSPNSPLHF.

This chain links TRBV21-1 with TRBJ2-7; the table names TRBD2, a call not compared with the DNA. TRBV21-1 is a known pseudogene. CDR3 length equals 19 residues. In DNA, the CDR3 is TGTGCCAGCAGCGCCCCCTCCCTGGGACTAGCGGGGGAGCACCGCGAGCAGTACTTC. It codes for CASSAPSLGLAGEHREQYF.

The rearrangement joins TRBV10-3 to TRBJ1-2; 7 bases fit TRBD1. The CDR3 sequence is 13 residues long. CDR1 is ENHRY, CDR2 SYGVKD, per germline. Losses at the gene ends were 4 bases for V and 6 bases for J; bases not matched to a gene: 5. CDR3 protein: CAISGSGGDGYTF. The DNA of the CDR3 is TGTGCCATCAGTGGGTCAGGGGGGGATGGCTACACCTTC.

A single count supports this clone. The CDR3 DNA follows: TGTGCCAGCAGTGACCCTAAGCTGGGCTACACCTTC. Protein sequence: CASSDPKLGYTF. The rearrangement links TRBV6-4 to TRBJ1-2, with D unresolved. CDR3 length equals 12 residues. V lost 2 bases and J lost 8, with 9 bases in between. Germline V gives CDR1 MRHNA, CDR2 SNTAGT.

This chain connects TRBV9 to TRBJ2-2; 7 bases agree with TRBD1. Per germline, CDR1 SGDLS and CDR2 YYNGEE. The CDR3 spans 16 residues. The V gene end was trimmed by 0 bases and the J gene end by 8 bases; junction bases not matched to a gene: 10. The CDR3 loop is CASSVAETGIYGELFF. In DNA, the CDR3 is TGTGCCAGCAGCGTAGCAGAGACAGGGATATATGGGGAGCTGTTTTTT.